This TCR beta chain was profiled in a study of shared clonotypes between healthy human individuals. Study outcomes and limitations: Four donors held 5% to 5.5% of naive CD4 clonotypes in common. With few donors, the genetic and exposure-history diversity represented was limited. Among donors, clonotype sharing was expected to be affected by sequencing depth.

Assay used: immunoSEQ multiplex PCR; TCRdb lists only in-frame clones, some missing. The sample contains some 800,000 clones, more than 85% of which appear only once. Only CD45RO-negative cells positively selected for CCR7 counted as naive CD8 cells, so terminally differentiated effector memory CD45RA+ cells were excluded. All donors were healthy HIV-negative adults lacking recent acute infections or vaccinations. V shed 1 base, J shed 1 base, and the junction held 0 bases outside the gene matches. This CDR3 comprises 15 residues. Germline CDR1 reads SEHNR; CDR2 reads FQNEAQ (reference sequence). Comments on this clone: Its antigen is as yet unknown. Within the sample, other DNA sequences also encode this same CDR3.

The chain combines TRBV7-9 with TRBJ2-3; 9 bases fit TRBD2. What was sequenced was naive CD8+ T cells sorted from blood. The source of this sequence is a man younger than 40 in good health. The CDR3 spells CASSLGGRGTDTQYF. In DNA, the CDR3 is TGTGCCAGCAGCTTAGGCGGGAGGGGCACAGATACGCAGTATTTT.